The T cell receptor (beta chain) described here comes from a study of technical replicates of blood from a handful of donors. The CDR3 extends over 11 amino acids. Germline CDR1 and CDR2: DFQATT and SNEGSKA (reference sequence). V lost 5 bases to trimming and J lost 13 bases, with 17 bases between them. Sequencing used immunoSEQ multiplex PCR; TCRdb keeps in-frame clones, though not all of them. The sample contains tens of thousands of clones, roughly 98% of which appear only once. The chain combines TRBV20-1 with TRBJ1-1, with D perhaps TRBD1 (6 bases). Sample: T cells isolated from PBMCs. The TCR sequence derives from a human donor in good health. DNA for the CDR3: TGCAGTGCTCGGGACACTCAGAGGGTTTTCTTT. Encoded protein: CSARDTQRVFF.